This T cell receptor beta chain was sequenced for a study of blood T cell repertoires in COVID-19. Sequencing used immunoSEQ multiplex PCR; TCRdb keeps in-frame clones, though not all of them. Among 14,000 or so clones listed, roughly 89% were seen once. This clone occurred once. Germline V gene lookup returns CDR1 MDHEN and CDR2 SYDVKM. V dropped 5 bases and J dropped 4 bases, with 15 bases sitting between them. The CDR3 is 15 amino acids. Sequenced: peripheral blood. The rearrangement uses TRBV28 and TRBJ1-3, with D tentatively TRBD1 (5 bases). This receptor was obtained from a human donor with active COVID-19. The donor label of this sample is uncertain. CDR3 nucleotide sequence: TGTGCCAGCAGTCTCGGAGGGACTGCCGGAAACACCATATATTTT. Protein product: CASSLGGTAGNTIYF.